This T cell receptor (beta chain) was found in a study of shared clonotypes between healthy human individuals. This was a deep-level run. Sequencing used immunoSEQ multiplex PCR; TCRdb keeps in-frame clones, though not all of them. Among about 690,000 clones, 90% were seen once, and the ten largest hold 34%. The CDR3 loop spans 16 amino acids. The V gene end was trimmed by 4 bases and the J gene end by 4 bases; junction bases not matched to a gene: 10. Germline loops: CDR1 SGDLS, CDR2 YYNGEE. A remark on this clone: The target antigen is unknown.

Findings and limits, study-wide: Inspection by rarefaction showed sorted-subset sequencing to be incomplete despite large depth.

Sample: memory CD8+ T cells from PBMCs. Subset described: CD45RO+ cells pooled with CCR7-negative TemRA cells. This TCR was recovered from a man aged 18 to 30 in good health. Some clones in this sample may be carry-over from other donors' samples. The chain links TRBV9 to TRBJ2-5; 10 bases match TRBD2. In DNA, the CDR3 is TGTGCCAGCAGCCCCTGGGCTAGCGGGAGCCTAGAGACCCAGTACTTC. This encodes CASSPWASGSLETQYF.